The rows below give T cell receptor beta chains drawn from one sample of a study of blood T cell repertoires in COVID-19. Clones were sequenced by immunoSEQ multiplex PCR, and TCRdb holds only the in-frame ones, with some missing. The sample lists about 50,000 clones, 91% occurring once. Material: peripheral blood. The source of these receptors is a man aged 45 to 65 with active COVID-19. Each CDR3 is given without its conserved first and last residue. The size entry is marked missing in some rows and otherwise reads once, few, many or a size class.

V gene	clone size	J gene	CDR3 protein
TRBV28	.	TRBJ1-2	ASSLSKVGGYT
TRBV7-2	.	TRBJ2-6	ASSSQGGTGANVLT
TRBV5-5	.	TRBJ1-2	ASSLPGQWGYT
TRBV3-1/TRBV3-2	.	TRBJ1-5	ASSQGTGYNQPQH
TRBV28	.	TRBJ1-2	ASRTGGLGGYT
TRBV28	.	TRBJ2-1	ASSLRTDNEQF
TRBV7-9	few	TRBJ1-5	ASSLSGGNQPQH
TRBV5-1	.	TRBJ2-5	ASSFGLGGSSQETQY
TRBV7-2	.	TRBJ2-7	ASSPWGLGEQY
TRBV30	.	TRBJ2-3	AWSNQLAGGTDTQY
TRBV5-1	.	TRBJ1-2	ASSFGRGLEGYT
TRBV7-8	.	TRBJ1-4	ASSLEGGYEKLF
TRBV3-1/TRBV3-2	.	TRBJ2-4	ASSQGQRGGIAKNIQY
TRBV7-2	.	TRBJ2-1	ASSPNTGSEQF
TRBV4-1	.	TRBJ2-3	ASSQVSLSRTDTQY
TRBV4-1	.	TRBJ2-1	ASSLGLAGANEQF
TRBV21-1	.	TRBJ2-5	ARPTSRETQY
TRBV28	.	TRBJ1-1	ASTSWAANTEAF
TRBV10-3	.	TRBJ2-5	AISESAGDLEETQY
TRBV7-6	once	TRBJ2-3	ASSPDRASTDTQY
TRBV6-5	.	TRBJ1-1	ASSNTGGDTEAF
TRBV5-1	.	TRBJ2-2	ASSLYTRGGAGTGELF
TRBV11-3	.	TRBJ2-5	ASSERQGRETQY
TRBV28	.	TRBJ1-1	ASQSGQGYTEAF
TRBV7-9	.	TRBJ2-1	ASRPKPGQGTNNEQF
TRBV21-1	.	TRBJ2-5	ASSQRGLKNFPQETQY
TRBV9	.	TRBJ2-2	ASSVEQPGELF
TRBV3-1/TRBV3-2	.	TRBJ2-5	ASSQGTSGPQETQY
TRBV6-2/TRBV6-3	.	TRBJ1-1	ASSTGSSGDRLGEAF
TRBV7-2	.	TRBJ1-2	ASSFRGQRTAFGYT
TRBV5-1	.	TRBJ2-5	ASSLVLAQETQY
TRBV11-1	once	TRBJ1-3	TAGDSGNTIY
TRBV30	.	TRBJ1-1	AWSTQGGAF
TRBV28	.	TRBJ1-2	ASRLTGGSNYGYT
TRBV25-1	.	TRBJ1-2	ASSEWGVQYYGYT
TRBV7-8	.	TRBJ2-1	ASRIMAGGPIEQF
TRBV18	.	TRBJ1-2	ASSPQGSFPSYGYT
TRBV7-8	.	TRBJ2-2	ASSFWIAGTGELF
TRBV5-1	.	TRBJ2-7	ASSLSGSRTYEQY
TRBV12-5	.	TRBJ2-3	ASGLSSHRRFSGRTGLRATQY
TRBV5-1	.	TRBJ2-7	ASRDSSGSPGEQY
TRBV10-3	.	TRBJ2-7	AISEFRDRPYEQY
TRBV28	.	TRBJ2-5	ASSLGGGGLTSWTQY
TRBV7-2	.	TRBJ2-1	ASSLLGTGYGRVDEQF
TRBV5-1	.	TRBJ2-5	ASSLRTSGGVQETQY
TRBV19	.	TRBJ1-2	ATTGVYGYT
TRBV6-5	.	TRBJ1-2	ASRDSMDYGYT
TRBV6-1	once	TRBJ2-7	ASSERASGSDEQY
TRBV12-5	.	TRBJ2-7	ASARTSGFYEQY
TRBV11-1	.	TRBJ2-3	ASSLRQGPTDTQY
TRBV24-1	.	TRBJ2-5	ATSDLRGGETQY
TRBV7-6	.	TRBJ2-7	ASSLYGGSGYEQY
TRBV15	.	TRBJ1-6	ATSRVGASQNSPLH
TRBV6-4	.	TRBJ1-2	ASSDSSGGLNYGYT
TRBV9	.	TRBJ1-5	ASSLGTFSNQPQH